Following are 6 T cell receptor beta chains from one sample sequenced in a study of blood T cell repertoires in COVID-19. Sequencing used immunoSEQ multiplex PCR; TCRdb keeps in-frame clones, though not all of them. The table lists approximately 350,000 clones, 80% to 90% of them singletons. Sequenced material: PBMCs or T cells enriched from blood (not recorded which). These receptor sequences come from a man younger than 35 who had recovered from COVID-19.

The CDR3 nucleotides are TGTGCCAGCAGCCATGGGGGGGTACTACCCAACAATGAGCAGTTCTTC. It codes for CASSHGGVLPNNEQFF. V gene TRBV3-1 (or the pseudogene TRBV3-2) combines with J gene TRBJ2-1, with 7 bases that match TRBD2. Per the germline V gene, CDR1 is LGHDT and CDR2 is YNNKEL (reference sequence). V was clipped by 3 bases and J by 5 bases; unmatched bases: 10. The CDR3 runs to 16 residues.

The V and J genes are TRBV3-1 (or the pseudogene TRBV3-2) and TRBJ1-3; possible D gene TRBD1, 5 bases. V was cut by 5 bases and J by 0 bases, with 20 bases left in between. The CDR3 sequence is 18 residues long. Germline CDR1 and CDR2: LGHDT and YNNKEL (reference sequence). The CDR3 sequence: CASSSHRYGIHSGNTIYF. In DNA, the CDR3 is TGTGCCAGCAGCTCACACAGGTATGGGATCCACTCTGGAAACACCATATATTTT.

The genes are TRBV4-2 and TRBJ1-1; no clear D gene. The ends were cut back, 0 bases at V and 0 bases at J, with 17 bases in the middle. Germline V gene lookup returns CDR1 LGHNA and CDR2 YNFKEQ. This CDR3 is built from 18 residues. CDR3: CASSQDGGGELLNTEAFF. The DNA for the CDR3 is TGTGCCAGCAGCCAAGATGGAGGCGGGGAACTACTGAACACTGAAGCTTTCTTT.

This sequence joins TRBV6-2 or TRBV6-3 and TRBJ1-6; TRBD1 matches at 9 bases. Losses at the gene ends were 8 bases for V and 9 bases for J; bases not matched to a gene: 11. The CDR3 sequence is 15 residues long. Germline values: CDR1 MNHEY, CDR2 SVGEGT. CDR3 amino acids: CASGRRDRDASPLHF. The CDR3, as DNA: TGTGCCAGCGGCCGCCGGGACAGGGACGCTTCACCCCTCCACTTT.

Only one count was recorded for this clone. V usage is TRBV4-1 and J usage is TRBJ2-7; 10 nucleotides match TRBD1. This CDR3 spans 16 amino acids. Unmatched junction bases numbered 5, after V lost 0 bases and J lost 3 bases. The germline gives CDR1 MGHRA, CDR2 YSYEKL. This CDR3 reads CASSQDVGQGFYEQYF. The CDR3, as DNA: TGCGCCAGCAGCCAAGATGTGGGACAGGGGTTCTACGAGCAGTACTTC.

This clone was observed a few times. The genes are TRBV6-2 or TRBV6-3 and TRBJ2-7, with D hard to call. The CDR3 covers 11 residues. V lost 3 bases, J lost 9 bases, and 9 bases lay in between. Germline-derived CDR1 and CDR2 are MNHEY and SVGEGT. The CDR3 loop reads CASSYPSWQYF. CDR3 nucleotide sequence: TGTGCCAGCAGTTATCCCTCCTGGCAGTACTTC.